This T cell receptor (beta chain) was sequenced in a study of CD8 T cells in Susac syndrome. Germline-derived CDR1 and CDR2 are LGHNA and YSLEER. This CDR3 is 16 amino acids long. J gave up 3 bases and V 1 base, and 2 bases lay outside the gene matches. Relapsing-remitting disease, either stable or active, was present in the treatment-naive patients who were the multiple sclerosis controls. Negative isolation yielded the CD8+ and CD4+ T cells, while FACS enriched the TEMRA cells. When the RNA was reverse transcribed, random hexamers were used with an input of about 0.5 to 1 ug. With immunoSEQ multiplex PCR, TCR beta CDR3 was amplified across 54 Vbeta and 13 Jbeta. TCRdb reprocessed the immunoSEQ multiplex PCR reads with MiXCR, giving one entry per CDR3 protein. The table lists fewer than 250,000 distinct CDR3 sequences, roughly 92% of them singletons.

The material sequenced was CD8+ T cells from PBMCs. The sequence was collected from a human donor with multiple sclerosis. V is TRBV4-3 and J is TRBJ2-7; 14 bases line up with TRBD2. CDR3 sequence: CASSQGTSGRIYEQYF. CDR3 sequence (DNA): TGCGCCAGCAGCCAAGGGACTAGCGGGAGGATCTACGAGCAGTACTTC.